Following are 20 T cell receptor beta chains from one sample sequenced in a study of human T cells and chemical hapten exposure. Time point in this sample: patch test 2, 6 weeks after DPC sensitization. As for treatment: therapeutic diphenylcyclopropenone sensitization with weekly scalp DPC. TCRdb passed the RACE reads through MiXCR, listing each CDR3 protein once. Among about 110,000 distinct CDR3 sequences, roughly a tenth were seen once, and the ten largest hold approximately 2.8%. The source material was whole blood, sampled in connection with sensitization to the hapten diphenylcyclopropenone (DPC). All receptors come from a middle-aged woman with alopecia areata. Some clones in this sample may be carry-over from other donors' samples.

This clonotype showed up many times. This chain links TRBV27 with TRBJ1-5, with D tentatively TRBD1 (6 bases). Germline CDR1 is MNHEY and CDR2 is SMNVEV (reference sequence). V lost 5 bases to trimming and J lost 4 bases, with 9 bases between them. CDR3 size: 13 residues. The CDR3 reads CASSGGRNQPQHF. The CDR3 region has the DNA TGTGCCAGCAGTGGGGGCCGGAATCAGCCCCAGCATTTT.

The CDR3 sequence is CSVGQGFPYEQYF. Written as DNA, the CDR3 is TGCAGCGTGGGACAGGGCTTTCCCTACGAGCAGTACTTC. V is TRBV29-1 and J is TRBJ2-7; 9 bases map to TRBD1. Germline-derived CDR1 and CDR2 are SQVTM and ANQGSEA. V was clipped by 6 bases and J by 2 bases; unmatched bases: 5. The CDR3 totals 13 residues.

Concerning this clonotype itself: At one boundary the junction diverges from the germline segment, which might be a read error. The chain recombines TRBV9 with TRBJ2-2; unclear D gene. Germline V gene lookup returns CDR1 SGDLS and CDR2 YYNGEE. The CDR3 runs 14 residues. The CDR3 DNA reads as TGTGCCAACAGCGTAGTTGTCCACACCGGGGAGCTGTTTTTT. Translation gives CANSVVVHTGELFF.

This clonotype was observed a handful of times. The CDR3 protein is CASSYEKNEQYF. CDR3 in DNA: TGTGCCAGCAGTTACGAAAAGAACGAGCAGTACTTC. This chain links TRBV6-2 or TRBV6-3 with TRBJ2-7; D gene unclear. This CDR3 has 12 residues. Per germline, CDR1 MNHEY and CDR2 SVGEGT. Trimming took 2 bases from V and 5 from J, leaving 7 bases between them.

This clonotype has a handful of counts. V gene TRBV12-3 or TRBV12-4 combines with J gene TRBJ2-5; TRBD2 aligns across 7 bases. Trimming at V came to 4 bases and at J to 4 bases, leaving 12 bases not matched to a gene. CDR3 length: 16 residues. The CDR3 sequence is CASSWGGVLASETQYF. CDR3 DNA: TGTGCCAGCAGTTGGGGAGGGGTCCTAGCTTCAGAGACCCAGTACTTC.

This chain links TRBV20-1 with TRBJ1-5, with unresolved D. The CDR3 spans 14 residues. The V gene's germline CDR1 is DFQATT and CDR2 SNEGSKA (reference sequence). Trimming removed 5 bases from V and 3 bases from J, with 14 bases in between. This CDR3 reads CSAGELVVNQPQHF. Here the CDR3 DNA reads TGCAGTGCTGGGGAACTAGTGGTCAATCAGCCCCAGCATTTT.

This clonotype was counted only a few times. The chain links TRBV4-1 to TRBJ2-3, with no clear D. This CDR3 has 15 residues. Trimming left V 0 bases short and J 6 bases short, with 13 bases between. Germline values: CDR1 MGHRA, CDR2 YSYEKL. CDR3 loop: CASSQDVGVSDTQYF. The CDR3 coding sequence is TGCGCCAGCAGCCAAGATGTGGGCGTTTCGGATACGCAGTATTTT.

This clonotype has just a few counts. The CDR3 here is CASSLDRGEAYEQYF. CDR3 coding DNA: TGCGCCAGCAGTCTCGACAGGGGAGAGGCCTACGAGCAGTACTTC. This sequence joins TRBV4-3 and TRBJ2-7; 8 nucleotides agree with TRBD1. V trimming: 6 bases; J trimming: 2 bases; junction bases outside the gene matches: 9. The germline gives CDR1 LGHNA, CDR2 YSLEER. The CDR3 contains 15 residues.

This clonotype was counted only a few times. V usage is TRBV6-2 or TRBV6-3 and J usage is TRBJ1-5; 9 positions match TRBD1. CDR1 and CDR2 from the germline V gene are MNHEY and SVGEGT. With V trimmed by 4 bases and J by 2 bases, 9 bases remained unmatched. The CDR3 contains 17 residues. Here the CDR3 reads CASSSGTGSRGNQPQHF. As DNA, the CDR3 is TGTGCCAGCAGTTCCGGGACAGGGAGTAGAGGCAATCAGCCCCAGCATTTT.

This CDR3 reads CASSYTSGLGYGYTF. CDR3 nucleotide sequence: TGTGCCAGCAGCTATACCAGCGGTTTAGGCTATGGCTACACCTTC. This sequence joins TRBV5-8 and TRBJ1-2; D unclear. This CDR3 has 15 amino acids. From germline, CDR1 is SGHTS and CDR2 YDEGEE. V was shortened by 3 bases and J by 4 bases, with 16 bases between the two germline ends.

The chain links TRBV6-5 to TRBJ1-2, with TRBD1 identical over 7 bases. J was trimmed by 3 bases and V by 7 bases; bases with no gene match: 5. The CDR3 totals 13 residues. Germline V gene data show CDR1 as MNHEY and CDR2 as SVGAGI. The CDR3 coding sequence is TGTGCCAGCACCGACAGGGCCGACTATGGCTACACCTTC. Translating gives CASTDRADYGYTF.

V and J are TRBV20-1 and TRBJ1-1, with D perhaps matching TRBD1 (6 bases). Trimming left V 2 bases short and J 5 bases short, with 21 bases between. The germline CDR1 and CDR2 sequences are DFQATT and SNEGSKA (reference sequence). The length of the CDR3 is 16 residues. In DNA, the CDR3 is TGCAGTGCTAGAAAGGGCCCGACAGGCATCGGGACTGAAGCTTTCTTT. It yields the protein CSARKGPTGIGTEAFF.

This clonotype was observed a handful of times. CDR3 loop: CSARSARAEAFF. The CDR3 DNA reads TGCAGTGCTCGCTCGGCGCGGGCTGAAGCTTTCTTT. The chain links TRBV20-1 to TRBJ1-1; D remains unclear. Per germline, CDR1 DFQATT and CDR2 SNEGSKA (reference sequence). Trimming took off 5 bases at V and 6 bases at J, with 13 bases between the two ends. The CDR3 spans 12 residues.

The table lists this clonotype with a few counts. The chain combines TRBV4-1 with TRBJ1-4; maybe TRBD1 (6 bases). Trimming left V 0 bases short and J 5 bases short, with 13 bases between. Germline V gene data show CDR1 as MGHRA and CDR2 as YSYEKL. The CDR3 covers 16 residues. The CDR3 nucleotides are TGCGCCAGCAGCCAAGACGCGGGACAAAAGAATGAAAAACTGTTTTTT. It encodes CASSQDAGQKNEKLFF.

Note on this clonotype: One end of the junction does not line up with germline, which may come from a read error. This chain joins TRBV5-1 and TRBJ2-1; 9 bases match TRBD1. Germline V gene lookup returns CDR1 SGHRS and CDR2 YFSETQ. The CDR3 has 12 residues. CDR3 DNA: TGCGCCAGCAGCTTGGCGGGGACAGGGTGGGTCTTC. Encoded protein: CASSLAGTGWVF.

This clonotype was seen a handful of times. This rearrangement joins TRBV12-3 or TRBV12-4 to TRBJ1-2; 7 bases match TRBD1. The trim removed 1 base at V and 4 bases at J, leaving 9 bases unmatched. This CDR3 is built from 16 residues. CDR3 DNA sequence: TGTGCCAGCAGTTTAGATGAAACCAGGGGGTTCTATGGCTACACCTTC. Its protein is CASSLDETRGFYGYTF.

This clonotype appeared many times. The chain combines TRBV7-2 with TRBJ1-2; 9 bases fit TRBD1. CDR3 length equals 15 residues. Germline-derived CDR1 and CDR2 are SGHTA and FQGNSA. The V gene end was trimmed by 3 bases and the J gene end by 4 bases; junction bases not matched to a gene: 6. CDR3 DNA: TGTGCCAGCAGCTTTGCCGGACAGGGGTTCTATGGCTACACCTTC. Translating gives CASSFAGQGFYGYTF.

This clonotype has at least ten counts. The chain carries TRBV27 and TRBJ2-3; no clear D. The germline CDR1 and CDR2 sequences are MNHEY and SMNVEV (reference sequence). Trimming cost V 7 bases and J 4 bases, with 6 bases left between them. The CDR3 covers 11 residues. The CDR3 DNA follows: TGTGCCAGCATAAGGGCAGATACGCAGTATTTT. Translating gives CASIRADTQYF.

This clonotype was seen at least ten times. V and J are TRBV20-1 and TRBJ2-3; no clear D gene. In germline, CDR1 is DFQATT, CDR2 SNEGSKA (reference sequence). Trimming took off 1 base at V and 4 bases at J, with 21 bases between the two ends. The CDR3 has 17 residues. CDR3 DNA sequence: TGCAGTGCTAGAGTATTGGCGGCAGGCCTGGTTGCAGATACGCAGTATTTT. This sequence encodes CSARVLAAGLVADTQYF.

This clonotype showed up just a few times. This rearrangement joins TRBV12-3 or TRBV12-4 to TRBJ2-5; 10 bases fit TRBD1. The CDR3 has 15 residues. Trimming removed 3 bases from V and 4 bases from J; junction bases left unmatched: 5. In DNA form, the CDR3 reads TGTGCCAGCAGTTTGGGACAGGGGAATCGAGAGACCCAGTACTTC. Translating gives CASSLGQGNRETQYF.